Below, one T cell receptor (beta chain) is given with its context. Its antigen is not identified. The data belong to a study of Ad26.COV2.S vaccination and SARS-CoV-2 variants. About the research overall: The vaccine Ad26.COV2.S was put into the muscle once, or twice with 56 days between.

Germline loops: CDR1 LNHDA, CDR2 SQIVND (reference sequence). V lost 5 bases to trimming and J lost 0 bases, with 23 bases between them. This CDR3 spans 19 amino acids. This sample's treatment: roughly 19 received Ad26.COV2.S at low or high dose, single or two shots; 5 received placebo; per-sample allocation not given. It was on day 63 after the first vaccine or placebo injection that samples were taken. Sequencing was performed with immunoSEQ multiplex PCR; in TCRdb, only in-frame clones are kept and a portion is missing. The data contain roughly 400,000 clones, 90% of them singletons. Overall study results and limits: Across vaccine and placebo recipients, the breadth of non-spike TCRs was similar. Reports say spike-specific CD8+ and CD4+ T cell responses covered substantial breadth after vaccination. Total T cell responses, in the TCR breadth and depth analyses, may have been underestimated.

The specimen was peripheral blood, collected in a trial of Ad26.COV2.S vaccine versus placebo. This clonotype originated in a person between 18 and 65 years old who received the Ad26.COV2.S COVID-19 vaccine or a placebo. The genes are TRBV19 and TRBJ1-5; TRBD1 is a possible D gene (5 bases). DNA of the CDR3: TGTGCCAGTAGTCGTGATAGTGACAGAATATCCTATAGCAATCAGCCCCAGCATTTT. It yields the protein CASSRDSDRISYSNQPQHF.